This T cell receptor (beta chain) was found in a study of cytomegalovirus exposure and HLA in healthy donors. The donors were in the approximately 120-subject validation cohort; that cohort was separate from the roughly 700-subject first cohort. This clone was detected only a few times. The antigen remains undetermined. Using immunoSEQ multiplex PCR, the repertoire was profiled, and TCRdb retains in-frame clones only, with some absent. The sample has more than 110,000 clones; less than 90% are singletons. Study outcomes and limitations: Many donors carried some public TCRs, although rarity characterized most TCR sequences. A few chains linked to CMV were shown in vitro to be specific for CMV antigens. The study recorded 160 or so TCR beta chains that were cytomegalovirus-associated.

The sample comprised PBMCs. The receptor was isolated from a man aged 18 to 29 in good health and CMV-seronegative.

The CDR3 DNA sequence: TGTGCCAGTAGTATGTACTCCAGAACAACTATCCGCTATGGCTACACCTTC. Its translation: CASSMYSRTTIRYGYTF. The gene calls are TRBV19 and TRBJ1-2; no definite D call. The CDR3 has 17 residues. Germline CDR1 and CDR2: LNHDA and SQIVND (reference sequence). V was cut by 3 bases and J by 4 bases, with 21 bases left in between.